The 12 T cell receptor beta chains listed next were all sequenced from one sample in a study of blood T cell repertoires in COVID-19. Produced via immunoSEQ multiplex PCR; TCRdb's table is partial and in-frame only. The data hold about 200,000 clones, with approximately 87% observed a single time. The sequenced material came from peripheral blood. The receptor set was obtained from a man aged 60 to 69 who had recovered from COVID-19.

This chain connects TRBV6-5 to TRBJ2-2; perhaps TRBD1 as D (5 bases). Trimming cost V 7 bases and J 6 bases, with 15 bases left between them. CDR1 and CDR2 from the germline V gene are MNHEY and SVGAGI. The CDR3 contains 14 residues. Here the CDR3 reads CASTTAGKAGELFF. The CDR3 nucleotides are TGTGCCAGCACCACGGCAGGGAAAGCCGGGGAGCTGTTTTTT.

The chain combines TRBV28 with TRBJ1-2; D gene ambiguous. CDR3 length equals 15 residues. V lost 2 bases and J lost 5, with 15 bases in between. Per germline, CDR1 MDHEN and CDR2 SYDVKM. CDR3: CASSLTRRAAYGYTF. The CDR3 DNA sequence: TGTGCCAGCAGTTTAACTAGGAGGGCAGCTTATGGCTACACCTTC.

This clone was counted a single time. This chain links TRBV2 with TRBJ2-6; D is undetermined. The germline V gene encodes CDR1 SNHLY and CDR2 FYNNEI. The ends were cut back, 4 bases at V and 0 bases at J, with 7 bases in the middle. CDR3 length equals 15 residues. CDR3 nucleotide sequence: TGTGCCAGCAGTGTACTGAGCTCTGGGGCCAACGTCCTGACTTTC. It translates to CASSVLSSGANVLTF.

The V and J genes are TRBV6-5 and TRBJ1-5, with D tentatively TRBD1 (5 bases). The CDR3 contains 13 residues. Germline-derived CDR1 and CDR2 are MNHEY and SVGAGI. The V and J ends lost 8 bases and 3 bases respectively, with 11 bases between them. Here the CDR3 reads CASSGGYNQPQHF. In DNA form, the CDR3 reads TGTGCCAGCTCCGGGGGGTACAATCAGCCCCAGCATTTT.

This chain uses TRBV9 with TRBJ2-5; 16 nucleotides agree with TRBD2. CDR1 and CDR2 from the germline V gene are SGDLS and YYNGEE. The V gene end was trimmed by 4 bases and the J gene end by 5 bases; junction bases not matched to a gene: 5. This CDR3 spans 16 amino acids. The CDR3 DNA reads as TGTGCCAGCAGCCTCTTGGGACTAGCGGGGGGGGAGACCCAGTACTTC. As protein: CASSLLGLAGGETQYF.

CDR3 sequence reads: CASGFRQAGVDYGYTF. The CDR3 DNA reads TGTGCTAGTGGTTTCAGACAGGCGGGCGTAGACTATGGCTACACCTTC. The V call is TRBV12-5, the J call TRBJ1-2; D possibly corresponds to TRBD1 (6 bases). This CDR3 is 16 amino acids long. The germline V gene has CDR1 LGHNT and CDR2 FRNRAP. Trimming took 3 bases from V and 3 from J, leaving 17 bases between them.

The chain has TRBV12-5 and TRBJ1-1; 8 bases are a match to TRBD1. Trimming cost V 5 bases and J 10 bases; bases outside gene matches: 6. This CDR3 comprises 12 residues. CDR1 and CDR2 (germline): LGHNT, FRNRAP. For the CDR3, the DNA is TGTGCTAGTGGTCTACTAACAGGGGGAGCTTTCTTT. Translation: CASGLLTGGAFF.

Concerning this clone: The identical CDR3 is also encoded by other nucleotide sequences in the sample. The V call is TRBV12-3 or TRBV12-4, the J call TRBJ2-3; possible D gene TRBD1, 6 bases. The CDR3 is 12 amino acids. The V end lost 3 bases, the J end lost 6 bases, and 7 bases lay between the germline ends. CDR3 protein: CASSLQGDTQYF. The CDR3 DNA sequence: TGTGCCAGCAGTTTGCAGGGGGATACGCAGTATTTT.

The CDR3 here is CASSGRGQSLGGYTF. CDR3 coding DNA: TGTGCCAGCAGTGGTAGAGGACAGAGCCTAGGCGGCTACACCTTC. The V and J genes are TRBV27 and TRBJ1-2, with a possible D match to TRBD1 (6 bases). The CDR3 extends over 15 amino acids. The germline V gene has CDR1 MNHEY and CDR2 SMNVEV (reference sequence). The germline V and J ends were trimmed by 5 bases and 8 bases, with 21 bases remaining between them.

The chain uses TRBV3-1 (or the pseudogene TRBV3-2) and TRBJ2-3; D might be TRBD2 (5 bases). Germline V gene sequence: CDR1 LGHDT, CDR2 YNNKEL (reference sequence). This CDR3 spans 17 amino acids. V lost 0 bases, J lost 1 base, and 14 bases lay in between. The CDR3 loop reads CASSQELGRVRTDTQYF. Here the CDR3 DNA reads TGTGCCAGCAGCCAAGAATTAGGGCGGGTACGCACAGATACGCAGTATTTT.

J is TRBJ2-7 and V is TRBV19, with 9 bases matching TRBD1. Germline CDR1 LNHDA, CDR2 SQIVND (reference sequence). The trim removed 4 bases at V and 6 bases at J, leaving 7 bases unmatched. The CDR3 is 14 residues long. The CDR3 region is CASSTPGQGSEQYF. As DNA, the CDR3 is TGTGCCAGTAGTACCCCGGGACAGGGCAGCGAGCAGTACTTC.

The rearrangement links TRBV9 to TRBJ1-3; 8 bases fit TRBD1. The CDR3 sequence is 15 residues long. Germline assignment: CDR1 SGDLS and CDR2 YYNGEE. V shed 4 bases and J 3 bases; nucleotides not matched to a gene: 6. CDR3 region: CASSNSGTGGNTIYF. CDR3 nucleotide sequence: TGTGCCAGCAGCAATTCCGGGACAGGTGGAAACACCATATATTTT.